This TCR beta chain came from a study of spatial heterogeneity in lung cancer (dated by TCRdb to between 2018 and 2021). Broadly, across the study: Beta-chain transcripts were consistently detected in greater numbers than alpha-chain transcripts, which likely reflects a higher abundance of beta-chain transcripts. In tumor regions, TCR transcript counts showed a strong correlation with a T cell transcriptional module score from matched bulk RNA-seq. In the raw uncorrected reads, each unique combination of TCR and UMI appeared more than ten times on average. In non-small cell lung cancer, the study quantitatively compared TCR alpha and beta repertoires across several tumor regions, matched nontumor lung, and blood. The study linked features of the TCR repertoire to counts of nonsynonymous mutations, which were determined by whole-exome sequencing of tumor tissue. Both alpha and beta chains were TCR-sequenced in samples taken at surgery, namely 220 tumor regions, 62 to 65 matched nontumor lung samples and about 52 PBMC samples.

CDR3 length: 15 amino acids, cysteine to phenylalanine. Of the read, only the CDR3 DNA is kept; its 45 bases are in frame from base 1. At the junction V is shortened by 6 bases and J by 4 bases; bases outside the gene matches: 12. The germline V gene encodes CDR1 MDHEN and CDR2 SYDVKM. The library was produced with 5' RACE. Sequencing took place on a NextSeq 500. In the TCR library protocol, a unique molecular identifier was attached to each TCR cDNA molecule so that PCR and sequencing errors could be corrected. The original methods were these. TCR identification, UMI-based error correction and CDR3 extraction were all carried out with Decombinator tools. Expanded TCRs were defined as those above a frequency of 2 per 1,000, corresponding to the top 1% of the tumor frequency distribution. Expanded tumor TCRs were classed as regional if statistically deemed absent (corrected P<0.05) from at least one tumor region, otherwise ubiquitous. Rényi diversity was computed with the R vegan package after subsampling each repertoire 100 times to 5,000 TCRs. CDR3 similarity networks were constructed using string-kernel similarity of amino acid triplets, with links drawn between CDR3s whose pairwise similarity was above 0.82. The public sequencing data were trimmed at Q25 with fastp and processed into clonotypes with MiXCR by TCRdb, which kept only in-frame beta chains. Each entry is one CDR3 protein sequence, shown with its most common DNA and genes. These V and J calls derive from TCRdb rather than the authors' analysis. The sample records about 24,000 distinct CDR3 sequences, about 9.3% of which are singletons. The biggest ten clones account for less than 9.5% of the sample.

The time point tag for this specimen amounts to: sample taken at primary tumor resection. Samples were obtained from approximately 76 patients with early-stage, untreated non-small cell lung cancer from the lung TRACERx cohort. For TCR sequencing, whole RNA was extracted from tumor and nontumor lung tissue, or from cryopreserved PBMC samples, and no cell sorting was done. Only patients with enough RNA available from two or more tumor regions were chosen for TCR sequencing. A lung pathologist reviewed the tumor and adjacent nontumor lung specimens before the specimens were selected. This clonotype was found many times. Its target antigen remains unknown. Nothing much larger sits one base from this clone, and base qualities are not available. Findings and caveats that apply to the study as a whole: TCR-seq coverage of tumor T cells was estimated to be only approximately 7.3% for alpha chains and more than 11% for beta chains. The tumor nonsynonymous mutation count correlated with the number of expanded alpha and beta TCRs within the tumor. Counts of ubiquitous and regional expanded TCRs were found to correlate with counts of ubiquitous and regional nonsynonymous mutations, respectively. Confirming at a functional level the hypothesis that regional TCRs recognize regional mutations was considered to require additional single-cell paired TCR alpha and beta sequencing.

This sample comprised lung tumor tissue, obtained at surgery. The clonotype was recovered from a male donor with early-stage non-small cell lung cancer. The sequence links TRBV28 to TRBJ2-7, and TRBD1 aligns with 7 junction nucleotides. CDR3 reads: CASRYGTDTRYEQYF. The nucleotide sequence is given as TGTGCCAGCAGGTATGGGACAGACACCCGGTACGAGCAGTACTTC.